This T cell receptor beta chain emerged from a study of blood T cell repertoires in COVID-19. About the study: Italy, Spain and the United States were the sources of the convalescent and acute COVID-19 samples. T cells, B-cell-depleted T cells, or PBMCs provided the cDNA or gDNA that served as material.

In the study's own analysis: Quantification of nucleated cells was approximated via reference gene primer amplification. Profiled with immunoSEQ multiplex PCR; TCRdb holds only in-frame clones, not every one. From that table come the V and J calls and clone size; the DNA was used to work out D and trimming. The data hold 200,000 to 250,000 clones, with around nine tenths observed a single time. The specimen sequenced was peripheral blood. The sequence was obtained from an older woman with acute or convalescent COVID-19.

The CDR3 DNA follows: TGTGCCAGCAGAGCGGACAGGGGCCCATATAATTCACCCCTCCACTTT. This encodes CASRADRGPYNSPLHF. The rearrangement uses TRBV2 and TRBJ1-6, with 9 nucleotides matching TRBD1. This CDR3 region has 16 residues. Trimming took 6 bases from V and 4 from J; bases not matched to a gene: 7. Looked up from germline, CDR1 is SNHLY and CDR2 is FYNNEI.